What follows are 9 T cell receptor beta chains derived from one specimen sequenced in a study of T cell responses to AZD1222 COVID-19 vaccine. The repertoire was sequenced with immunoSEQ multiplex PCR; TCRdb's copy has only in-frame clones and lacks some. In the table there are around 160,000 clones, over 80% of which are singletons. Sequencing used peripheral blood, obtained 28 days after the second AZD1222 dose. The receptors come from an adult who received the AZD1222 COVID-19 vaccine.

The V gene is TRBV7-3, the J gene TRBJ2-6; D not resolved. The germline CDR1 and CDR2 sequences are SGHTA and FQGTGA. CDR3 length: 15 amino acids. Trimming cost V 0 bases and J 0 bases, with 3 bases left between them. Written as DNA, the CDR3 is TGTGCCAGCAGCTTAACGTTCTCTGGGGCCAACGTCCTGACTTTC. Protein product: CASSLTFSGANVLTF.

This rearrangement joins TRBV30 to TRBJ1-3; weak D call: TRBD1 (5 bases). The CDR3 covers 17 residues. Germline V gene sequence: CDR1 GTSNPN, CDR2 SVGIG (reference sequence). V was shortened by 6 bases and J by 1 base, with 22 bases between the two germline ends. Here the CDR3 reads CACQGLWLSSSGNTIYF. DNA of the CDR3: TGTGCCTGCCAGGGTCTTTGGCTGAGTTCATCTGGAAACACCATATATTTT.

This chain joins TRBV14 and TRBJ2-3, with 8 bases lining up with TRBD2. The CDR3 has 13 amino acids. Germline V gene data show CDR1 as SGHDN and CDR2 as FVKESK. V lost 5 bases and J lost 11; bases outside the gene matches: 9. CDR3 residues: CASSALGGLGQYF. The CDR3, as DNA: TGTGCCAGCAGCGCTCTGGGGGGACTAGGGCAGTATTTT. Full variable domain (remainder filled in from reference TRBV14 and TRBJ2-3): EAGVTQFPSHSVIEKGQTVTLRCDPISGHDNLYWYRRVMGKEIKFLLHFVKESKQDESGMPNNRFLAERTGGTYSTLKVQPAELEDSGVYFCASSALGGLGQYFGPGTRLTVL.

The chain recombines TRBV4-3 with TRBJ2-1; possible D gene TRBD2, 5 bases. Germline V gene sequence: CDR1 LGHNA, CDR2 YSLEER. V dropped 4 bases and J dropped 0 bases, with 13 bases sitting between them. The CDR3 runs to 16 residues. The CDR3 DNA follows: TGCGCCAGCAGCCCCCCCGGCCGGGACTCCTACAATGAGCAGTTCTTC. Translated: CASSPPGRDSYNEQFF.

This clone has just a few counts. The chain employs TRBV3-1 (or the pseudogene TRBV3-2) and TRBJ1-6; 7 bases are a match to TRBD1. The J segment lost 8 bases and the V segment lost 4 bases, leaving 8 bases of the junction unmatched. This CDR3 comprises 15 residues. Per germline, CDR1 LGHDT and CDR2 YNNKEL (reference sequence). The CDR3 spells CASSLDLTGDSPLHF. DNA of the CDR3: TGTGCCAGCAGCCTCGACTTAACAGGGGATTCACCCCTCCACTTT.

The chain recombines TRBV11-3 with TRBJ2-5, with D tentatively TRBD1 or TRBD2 (5 bases each). The CDR3 covers 13 residues. Germline V gives CDR1 SGHNT, CDR2 YENEEA. Trimming took 7 bases from V and 1 from J, leaving 10 bases between them. This CDR3 is CASTGGPQETQYF. In DNA form, the CDR3 reads TGTGCCAGCACTGGGGGTCCCCAAGAGACCCAGTACTTC.

The V and J genes are TRBV5-1 and TRBJ1-2; no definite D call. The CDR3 has 13 amino acids. Trimming removed 1 base from V and 2 bases from J, with 6 bases in between. The germline V gene has CDR1 SGHRS and CDR2 YFSETQ. The DNA of the CDR3 is TGCGCCAGCAGCTTGTCAGAAAACTATGGCTACACCTTC. Encoded protein: CASSLSENYGYTF.

V is TRBV6-5 and J is TRBJ2-1; no reliable D call. Germline CDR1 is MNHEY and CDR2 is SVGAGI. The V end lost 7 bases, the J end lost 0 bases, and 7 bases lay between the germline ends. The CDR3 runs to 13 residues. The CDR3 bases are TGTGCCAGCACGTGGAGCTCCTACAATGAGCAGTTCTTC. Translated, it gives CASTWSSYNEQFF.

DNA for the CDR3: TGTGCCAGTAGGTTGAGCGGGAGCACAGATACGCAGTATTTT. This encodes CASRLSGSTDTQYF. The chain carries TRBV19 and TRBJ2-3; D might be TRBD2 (6 bases). The V end lost 6 bases, the J end lost 0 bases, and 10 bases lay between the germline ends. Germline V gene data show CDR1 as LNHDA and CDR2 as SQIVND (reference sequence). This CDR3 is 14 amino acids long.